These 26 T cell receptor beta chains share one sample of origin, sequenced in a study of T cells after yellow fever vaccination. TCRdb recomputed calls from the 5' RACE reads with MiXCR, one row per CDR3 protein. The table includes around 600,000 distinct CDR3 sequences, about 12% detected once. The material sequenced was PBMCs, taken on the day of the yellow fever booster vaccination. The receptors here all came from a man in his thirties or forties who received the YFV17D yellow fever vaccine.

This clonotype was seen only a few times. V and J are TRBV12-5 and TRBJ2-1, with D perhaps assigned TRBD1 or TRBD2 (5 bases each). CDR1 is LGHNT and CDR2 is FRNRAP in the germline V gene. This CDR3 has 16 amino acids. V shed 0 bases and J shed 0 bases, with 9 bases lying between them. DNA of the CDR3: TGTGCTAGTGGTTTGGTATCGGGGCTCTCCTACAATGAGCAGTTCTTC. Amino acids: CASGLVSGLSYNEQFF.

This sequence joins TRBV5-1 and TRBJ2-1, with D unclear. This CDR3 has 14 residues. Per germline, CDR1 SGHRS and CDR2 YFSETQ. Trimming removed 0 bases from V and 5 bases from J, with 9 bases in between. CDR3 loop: CASSLVTGNNEQFF. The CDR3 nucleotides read TGCGCCAGCAGCTTGGTAACTGGTAACAATGAGCAGTTCTTC.

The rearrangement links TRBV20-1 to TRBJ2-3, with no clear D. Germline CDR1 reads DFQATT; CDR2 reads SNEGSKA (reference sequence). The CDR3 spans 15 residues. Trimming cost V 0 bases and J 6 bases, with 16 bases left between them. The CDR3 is CSARDILTGLDTQYF. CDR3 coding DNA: TGCAGTGCTAGAGATATTCTAACCGGGTTGGATACGCAGTATTTT.

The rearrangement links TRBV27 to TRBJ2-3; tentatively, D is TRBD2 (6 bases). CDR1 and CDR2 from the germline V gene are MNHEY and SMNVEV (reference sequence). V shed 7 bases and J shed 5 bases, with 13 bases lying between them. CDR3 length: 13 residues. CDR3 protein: CASKRAGGDTQYF. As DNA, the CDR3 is TGTGCCAGCAAGCGGGCGGGTGGAGATACGCAGTATTTT.

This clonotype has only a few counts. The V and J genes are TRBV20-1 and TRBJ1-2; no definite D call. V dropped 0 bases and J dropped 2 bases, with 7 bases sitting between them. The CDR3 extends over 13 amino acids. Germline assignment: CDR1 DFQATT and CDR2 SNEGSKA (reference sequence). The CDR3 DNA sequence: TGCAGTGCTAGAGAAACACCGAACTATGGCTACACCTTC. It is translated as CSARETPNYGYTF.

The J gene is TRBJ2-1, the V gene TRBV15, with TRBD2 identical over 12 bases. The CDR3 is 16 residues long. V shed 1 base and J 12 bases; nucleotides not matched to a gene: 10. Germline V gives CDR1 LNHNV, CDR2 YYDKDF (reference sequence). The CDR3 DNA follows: TGTGCCACCAGCAGAGCGACTAGCGGGGGCCGTTGGGGGCAGTTCTTC. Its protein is CATSRATSGGRWGQFF.

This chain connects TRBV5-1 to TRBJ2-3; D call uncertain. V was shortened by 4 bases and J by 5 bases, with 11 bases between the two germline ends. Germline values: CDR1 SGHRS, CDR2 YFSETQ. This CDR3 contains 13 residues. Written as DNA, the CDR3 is TGCGCCAGCAGCCTGGGCTGGGGAGATACGCAGTATTTT. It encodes CASSLGWGDTQYF.

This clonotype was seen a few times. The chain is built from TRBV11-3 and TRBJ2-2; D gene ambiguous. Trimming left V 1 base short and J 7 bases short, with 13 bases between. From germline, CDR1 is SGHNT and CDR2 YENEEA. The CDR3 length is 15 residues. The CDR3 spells CASSLGGTQGGELFF. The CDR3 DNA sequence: TGTGCCAGCAGCTTAGGCGGCACCCAAGGCGGGGAGCTGTTTTTT. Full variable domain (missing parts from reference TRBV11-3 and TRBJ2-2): EAGVVQSPRYKIIEKKQPVAFWCNPISGHNTLYWYLQNLGQGPELLIRYENEEAVDDSQLPKDRFSAERLKGVDSTLKIQPAELGDSAVYLCASSLGGTQGGELFFGEGSRLTVL.

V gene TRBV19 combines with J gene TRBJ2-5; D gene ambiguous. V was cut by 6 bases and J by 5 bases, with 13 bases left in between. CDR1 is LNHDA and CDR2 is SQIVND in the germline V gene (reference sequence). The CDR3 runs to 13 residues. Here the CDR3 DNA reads TGTGCCAGTAGCCAGAACAGTCGGGAGACCCAGTACTTC. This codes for CASSQNSRETQYF. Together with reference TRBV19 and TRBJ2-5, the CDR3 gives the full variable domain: DGGITQSPKYLFRKEGQNVTLSCEQNLNHDAMYWYRQDPGQGLRLIYYSQIVNDFQKGDIAEGYSVSREKKESFPLTVTSAQKNPTAFYLCASSQNSRETQYFGPGTRLLVL.

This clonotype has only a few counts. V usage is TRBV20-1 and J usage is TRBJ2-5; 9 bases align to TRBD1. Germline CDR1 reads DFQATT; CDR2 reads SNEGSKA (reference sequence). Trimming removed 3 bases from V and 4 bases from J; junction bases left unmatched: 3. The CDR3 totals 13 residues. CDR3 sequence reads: CSARTGGIETQYF. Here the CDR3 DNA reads TGCAGTGCTAGGACAGGGGGTATAGAGACCCAGTACTTC.

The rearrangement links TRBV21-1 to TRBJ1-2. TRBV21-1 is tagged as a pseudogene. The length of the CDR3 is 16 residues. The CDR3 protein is CASSKTIAGCGGGYTF. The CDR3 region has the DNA TGTGCCAGCAGCAAAACTATAGCCGGATGCGGAGGCGGCTACACCTTC.

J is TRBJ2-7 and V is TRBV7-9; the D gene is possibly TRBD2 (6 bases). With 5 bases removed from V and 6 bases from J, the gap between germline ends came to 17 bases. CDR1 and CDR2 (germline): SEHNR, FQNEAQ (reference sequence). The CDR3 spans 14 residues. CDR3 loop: CASSLQAGLSEQYF. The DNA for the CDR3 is TGTGCCAGCAGCCTGCAGGCGGGGCTAAGCGAGCAGTACTTC.

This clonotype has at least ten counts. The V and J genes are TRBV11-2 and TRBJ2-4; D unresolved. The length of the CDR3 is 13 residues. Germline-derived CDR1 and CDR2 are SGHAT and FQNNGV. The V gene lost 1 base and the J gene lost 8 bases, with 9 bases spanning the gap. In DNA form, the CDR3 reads TGTGCCAGCAGCTTAGTGAAAGAACACATTCAGTACTTC. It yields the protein CASSLVKEHIQYF. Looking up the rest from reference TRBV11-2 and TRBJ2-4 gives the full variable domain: EAGVAQSPRYKIIEKRQSVAFWCNPISGHATLYWYQQILGQGPKLLIQFQNNGVVDDSQLPKDRFSAERLKGVDSTLKIQPAKLEDSAVYLCASSLVKEHIQYFGAGTRLSVL.

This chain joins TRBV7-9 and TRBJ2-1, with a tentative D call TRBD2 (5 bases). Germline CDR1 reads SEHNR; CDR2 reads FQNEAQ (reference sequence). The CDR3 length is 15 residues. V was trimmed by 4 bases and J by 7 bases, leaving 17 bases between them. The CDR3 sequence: CASSSTTARENEQFF. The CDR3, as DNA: TGTGCCAGCAGCTCTACCACGGCCCGGGAAAATGAGCAGTTCTTC.

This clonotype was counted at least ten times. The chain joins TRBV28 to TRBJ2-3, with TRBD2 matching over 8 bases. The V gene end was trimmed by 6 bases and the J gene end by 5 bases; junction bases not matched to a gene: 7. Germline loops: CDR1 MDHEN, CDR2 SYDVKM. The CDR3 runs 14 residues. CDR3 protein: CASRSGGQIDTQYF. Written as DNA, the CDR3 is TGTGCCAGCAGGTCGGGAGGGCAGATAGATACGCAGTATTTT.

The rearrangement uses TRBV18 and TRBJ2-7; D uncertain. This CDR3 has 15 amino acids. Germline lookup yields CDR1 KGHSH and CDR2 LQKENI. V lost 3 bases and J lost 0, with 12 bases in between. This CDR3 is CASSPPAPNSYEQYF. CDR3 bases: TGTGCCAGCTCACCTCCCGCGCCGAACTCCTACGAGCAGTACTTC.

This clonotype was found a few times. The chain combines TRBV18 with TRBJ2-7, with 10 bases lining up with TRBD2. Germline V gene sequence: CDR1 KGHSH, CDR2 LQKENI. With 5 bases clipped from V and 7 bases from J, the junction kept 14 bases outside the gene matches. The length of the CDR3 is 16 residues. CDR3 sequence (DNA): TGTGCCAGCTCATCAAGGACTAGCGGAGCTCGTTCGGAGCAGTACTTC. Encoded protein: CASSSRTSGARSEQYF.

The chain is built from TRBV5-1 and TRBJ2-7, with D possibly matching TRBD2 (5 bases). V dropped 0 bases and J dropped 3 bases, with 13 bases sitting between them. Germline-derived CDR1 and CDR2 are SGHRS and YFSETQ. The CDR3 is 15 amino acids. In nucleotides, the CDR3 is TGCGCCAGCAGCTTGGTAGCGACCTTGAACTACGAGCAGTACTTC. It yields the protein CASSLVATLNYEQYF.

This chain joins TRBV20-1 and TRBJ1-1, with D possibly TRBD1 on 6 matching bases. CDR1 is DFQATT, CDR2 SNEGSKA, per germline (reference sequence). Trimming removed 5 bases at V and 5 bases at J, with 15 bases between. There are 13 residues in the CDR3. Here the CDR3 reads CSARDGGSTEAFF. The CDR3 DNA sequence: TGCAGTGCTCGGGACGGGGGCAGTACTGAAGCTTTCTTT.

The CDR3 region has the DNA TGTGCCAGCAGCCTACGGGTGACGGGGGTTTCTGAAGCTTTCTTT. This translates into CASSLRVTGVSEAFF. The V and J genes are TRBV7-2 and TRBJ1-1; D may be TRBD1 (5 bases). Trimming stripped 5 bases from V and 6 bases from J, with 19 bases between. Germline V gene lookup returns CDR1 SGHTA and CDR2 FQGNSA. CDR3 length: 15 residues. Full variable domain (outside the CDR3, taken from reference TRBV7-2 and TRBJ1-1): GAGVSQSPSNKVTEKGKDVELRCDPISGHTALYWYRQSLGQGLEFLIYFQGNSAPDKSGLPSDRFSAERTGGSVSTLTIQRTQQEDSAVYLCASSLRVTGVSEAFFGQGTRLTVV.

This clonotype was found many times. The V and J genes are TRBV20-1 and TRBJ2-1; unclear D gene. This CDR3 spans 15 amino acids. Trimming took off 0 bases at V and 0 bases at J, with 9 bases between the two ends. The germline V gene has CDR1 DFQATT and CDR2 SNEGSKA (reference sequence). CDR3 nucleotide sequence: TGCAGTGCTAGAGAGGCCGGCAGCTCCTACAATGAGCAGTTCTTC. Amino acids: CSAREAGSSYNEQFF.

The CDR3 bases are TGCGCCAGCAGCCAAGGGGTAACAGGGGGGAAAGCCAAAAACATTCAGTACTTC. Translation gives CASSQGVTGGKAKNIQYF. The chain uses TRBV4-1 and TRBJ2-4, with 8 bases identical to TRBD1. CDR1 is MGHRA and CDR2 is YSYEKL in the germline V gene. V lost 1 base and J lost 0; bases outside the gene matches: 8. The CDR3 is made up of 18 amino acids.

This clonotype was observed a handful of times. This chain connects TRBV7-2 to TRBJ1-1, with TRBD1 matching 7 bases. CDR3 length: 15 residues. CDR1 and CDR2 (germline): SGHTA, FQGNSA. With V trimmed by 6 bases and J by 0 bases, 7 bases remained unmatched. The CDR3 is CASSQNRGMNTEAFF. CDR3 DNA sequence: TGTGCCAGCAGTCAGAACAGGGGAATGAACACTGAAGCTTTCTTT. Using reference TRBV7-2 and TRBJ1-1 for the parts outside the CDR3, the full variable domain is GAGVSQSPSNKVTEKGKDVELRCDPISGHTALYWYRQSLGQGLEFLIYFQGNSAPDKSGLPSDRFSAERTGGSVSTLTIQRTQQEDSAVYLCASSQNRGMNTEAFFGQGTRLTVV.

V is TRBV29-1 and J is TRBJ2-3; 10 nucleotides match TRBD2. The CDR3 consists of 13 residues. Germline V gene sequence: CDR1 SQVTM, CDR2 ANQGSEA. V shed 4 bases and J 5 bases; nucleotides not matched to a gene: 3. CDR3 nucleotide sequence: TGCAGCGTTGGGGCTAGCGGGAGAGATACGCAGTATTTT. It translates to CSVGASGRDTQYF.

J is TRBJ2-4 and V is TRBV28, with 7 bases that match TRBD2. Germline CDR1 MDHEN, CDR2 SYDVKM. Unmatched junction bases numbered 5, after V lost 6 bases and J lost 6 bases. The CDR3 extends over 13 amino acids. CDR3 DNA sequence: TGTGCCAGCAGCCAGCCGGGGGGAAACATTCAGTACTTC. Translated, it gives CASSQPGGNIQYF.

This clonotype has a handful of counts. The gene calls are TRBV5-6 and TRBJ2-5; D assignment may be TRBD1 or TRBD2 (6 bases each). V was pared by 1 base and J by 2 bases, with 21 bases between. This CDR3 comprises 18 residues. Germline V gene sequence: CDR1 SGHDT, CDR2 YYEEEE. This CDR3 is CASSLSPPGDLFQETQYF. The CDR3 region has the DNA TGTGCCAGCAGCTTGAGCCCACCAGGGGACTTATTTCAAGAGACCCAGTACTTC. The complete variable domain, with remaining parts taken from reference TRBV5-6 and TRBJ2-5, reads DAGVTQSPTHLIKTRGQQVTLRCSPKSGHDTVSWYQQALGQGPQFIFQYYEEEERQRGNFPDRFSGHQFPNYSSELNVNALLLGDSALYLCASSLSPPGDLFQETQYFGPGTRLLVL.